This T cell receptor (beta chain) was documented in a study of T cells in Graves' hyperthyroidism and ophthalmopathy. Study-level findings and limits: Most clonotypes expanded in thyroid above 0.001 were likewise present in blood.

Per germline, CDR1 SGHRS and CDR2 YFSETQ. There are 15 residues in the CDR3. With 0 bases removed from V and 4 bases from J, the gap between germline ends came to 14 bases. TCR beta CDR3 regions were amplified from RNA. In the first-round RT-PCR of the TCR CDR3, the HTBI primer set was used. TCRdb re-called the multiplex PCR reads with MiXCR, one entry per CDR3 protein. Among fewer than 750,000 distinct CDR3 sequences listed, under 60% were seen once. This clonotype has a count of ten or more. Its target is not known. Hyperthyroidism in the patients, aged 18 to 65, was newly diagnosed and under 2 months in duration.

The J gene is TRBJ2-7, the V gene TRBV5-1, with D perhaps TRBD1 (6 bases). Material for sequencing was peripheral blood or thyroid tissue (not recorded which). The receptor comes from a young woman with Graves' hyperthyroidism. DNA for the CDR3: TGCGCCAGCAGCTTGGACCGGGACACCTCTTACGAGCAGTACTTC. It translates to CASSLDRDTSYEQYF.